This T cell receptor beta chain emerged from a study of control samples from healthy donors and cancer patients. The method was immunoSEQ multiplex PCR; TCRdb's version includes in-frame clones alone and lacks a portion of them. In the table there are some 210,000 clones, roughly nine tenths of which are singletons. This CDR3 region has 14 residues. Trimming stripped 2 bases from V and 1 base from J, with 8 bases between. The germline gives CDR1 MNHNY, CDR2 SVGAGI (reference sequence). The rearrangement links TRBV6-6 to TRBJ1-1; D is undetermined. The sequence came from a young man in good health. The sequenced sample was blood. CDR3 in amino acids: CASSYQTPNTEAFF. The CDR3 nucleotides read TGTGCCAGCAGTTACCAAACACCGAACACTGAAGCTTTCTTT.